Following are 32 T cell receptor beta chains from one sample sequenced in a study of blood T cell repertoires in COVID-19. The method was immunoSEQ multiplex PCR; TCRdb's version includes in-frame clones alone and lacks a portion of them. The repertoire holds about 360,000 clones, with more than 70% as singletons. Source material: PBMCs or T cells enriched from blood (not recorded which). The receptors stem from a man aged 25 to 45 who had recovered from COVID-19.

The chain employs TRBV7-9 and TRBJ2-1; tentative D call: TRBD1 (6 bases). V lost 1 base and J lost 5, with 15 bases in between. Germline loops: CDR1 SEHNR, CDR2 FQNEAQ (reference sequence). The CDR3 covers 16 residues. The CDR3 spells CASSLGRTVENNEQFF. The CDR3 bases are TGTGCCAGCAGCTTAGGACGGACAGTCGAAAACAATGAGCAGTTCTTC. The entire variable domain, with the rest obtained from reference TRBV7-9 and TRBJ2-1, is as follows: DTGVSQNPRHKITKRGQNVTFRCDPISEHNRLYWYRQTLGQGPEFLTYFQNEAQLEKSRLLSDRFSAERPKGSFSTLEIQRTEQGDSAMYLCASSLGRTVENNEQFFGPGTRLTVL.

The rearrangement joins TRBV6-4 to TRBJ2-1, with TRBD2 matching 10 bases. V lost 8 bases to trimming and J lost 4 bases; unmatched junction nucleotides: 2. The CDR3 covers 13 residues. Germline assignment: CDR1 MRHNA and CDR2 SNTAGT. The CDR3 DNA sequence: TGTGCCAGCGGAGCGGGGGGGTACAATGAGCAGTTCTTC. The encoded protein is CASGAGGYNEQFF.

The chain carries TRBV12-3 or TRBV12-4 and TRBJ1-2; D is unresolved. The CDR3 is 11 residues long. Trimming left V 5 bases short and J 4 bases short, with 5 bases between. This chain's CDR3 is CASSGVYGYTF. CDR3 nucleotides: TGTGCCAGCAGTGGAGTCTATGGCTACACCTTC.

This rearrangement joins TRBV5-1 to TRBJ2-5; D gene unclear. V dropped 2 bases and J dropped 5 bases, with 7 bases sitting between them. The CDR3 has 12 amino acids. CDR1 is SGHRS and CDR2 is YFSETQ in the germline V gene. This CDR3 is CASSFERETQYF. The CDR3 nucleotides read TGCGCCAGCAGCTTTGAACGGGAGACCCAGTACTTC.

V gene TRBV18 combines with J gene TRBJ1-3, with unresolved D. The ends were cut back, 2 bases at V and 7 bases at J, with 12 bases in the middle. This CDR3 comprises 14 residues. The germline CDR1 and CDR2 sequences are KGHSH and LQKENI. The CDR3 sequence: CASSPDEGWNTIYF. The CDR3 region has the DNA TGTGCCAGCTCACCAGACGAGGGTTGGAACACCATATATTTT.

This clone is a singleton in its sample. The chain combines TRBV20-1 with TRBJ1-1; D gene unclear. Germline CDR1 DFQATT, CDR2 SNEGSKA (reference sequence). V gave up 3 bases and J gave up 3 bases, with 5 bases separating them. The CDR3 is made up of 11 amino acids. CDR3 sequence: CSASRDTEAFF. CDR3 nucleotides: TGCAGTGCTAGTCGGGACACTGAAGCTTTCTTT.

The chain uses TRBV11-3 and TRBJ2-3; TRBD1 aligns across 7 bases. The CDR3 spans 13 residues. The J segment lost 7 bases and the V segment lost 5 bases, leaving 6 bases of the junction unmatched. Germline assignment: CDR1 SGHNT and CDR2 YENEEA. The CDR3 DNA is TGTGCCAGCAGCGCCGGGACAGAGTATACGCAGTATTTT. This gives the protein CASSAGTEYTQYF.

The chain employs TRBV24-1 and TRBJ1-1, with 7 bases lining up with TRBD1. Germline assignment: CDR1 KGHDR and CDR2 SFDVKD. Trimming removed 2 bases from V and 3 bases from J; junction bases left unmatched: 2. This CDR3 contains 14 residues. For the CDR3, the DNA is TGTGCCACCAGTGATTCCACAGGGGACACTGAAGCTTTCTTT. Encoded protein: CATSDSTGDTEAFF.

The chain is built from TRBV10-3 and TRBJ1-5; 8 bases are shared with TRBD1. Looked up from germline, CDR1 is ENHRY and CDR2 is SYGVKD. V shed 6 bases, J shed 3 bases, and the junction held 4 bases outside the gene matches. The CDR3 is 14 amino acids. The chain's CDR3 is CAISQDRDNQPQHF. CDR3 nucleotides: TGTGCCATCAGCCAGGACAGGGACAATCAGCCCCAGCATTTT.

V gene TRBV4-3 combines with J gene TRBJ1-2; no definite D call. The V gene lost 1 base and the J gene lost 7 bases, with 13 bases spanning the gap. The CDR3 runs 14 residues. Germline lookup yields CDR1 LGHNA and CDR2 YSLEER. CDR3 bases: TGCGCCAGCAGCCAAGTTGAGGGTTTGGGTGGCTACACCTTC. Its protein is CASSQVEGLGGYTF.

This clone has a handful of counts. The chain combines TRBV19 with TRBJ1-1; D is unresolved. Germline lookup yields CDR1 LNHDA and CDR2 SQIVND (reference sequence). Trimming stripped 9 bases from V and 7 bases from J, with 3 bases between. This CDR3 is built from 8 residues. The CDR3, as DNA: TGTGCCAGACATGAAGCTTTCTTT. Residues: CARHEAFF.

This clone appeared once. The chain is built from TRBV7-9 and TRBJ1-3, with a tentative D call TRBD1 (6 bases). CDR1 and CDR2 from the germline V gene are SEHNR and FQNEAQ (reference sequence). The CDR3 is made up of 16 amino acids. The germline V and J ends were trimmed by 1 base and 4 bases, with 14 bases remaining between them. Written as DNA, the CDR3 is TGTGCCAGCAGCTTAGAGGCCGGGGGGCCGGGAAACACCATATATTTT. Translated, it gives CASSLEAGGPGNTIYF. Using reference TRBV7-9 and TRBJ1-3 for the parts outside the CDR3, the full variable domain is DTGVSQNPRHKITKRGQNVTFRCDPISEHNRLYWYRQTLGQGPEFLTYFQNEAQLEKSRLLSDRFSAERPKGSFSTLEIQRTEQGDSAMYLCASSLEAGGPGNTIYFGEGSWLTVV.

The V gene is TRBV6-5, the J gene TRBJ1-6; D gene unclear. The CDR3 has 15 amino acids. V dropped 11 bases and J dropped 7 bases, with 21 bases sitting between them. Looked up from germline, CDR1 is MNHEY and CDR2 is SVGAGI. CDR3 protein: CAAQSAGLGNSPLHF. CDR3 sequence (DNA): TGTGCCGCTCAGTCGGCCGGTCTAGGAAATTCACCCCTCCACTTT.

This chain links TRBV19 with TRBJ1-2, with D perhaps TRBD1 (5 bases). V was clipped by 7 bases and J by 4 bases, with 13 bases between them. Germline V gene sequence: CDR1 LNHDA, CDR2 SQIVND (reference sequence). The CDR3 has 13 residues. The CDR3 sequence: CASNSAGPYGYTF. The CDR3 bases are TGTGCCAGTAATTCGGCGGGGCCCTATGGCTACACCTTC. Variable domain in full (rest from reference TRBV19 and TRBJ1-2): DGGITQSPKYLFRKEGQNVTLSCEQNLNHDAMYWYRQDPGQGLRLIYYSQIVNDFQKGDIAEGYSVSREKKESFPLTVTSAQKNPTAFYLCASNSAGPYGYTFGSGTRLTVV.

The V gene is TRBV5-1, the J gene TRBJ1-5; possibly TRBD1 for D (5 bases). The length of the CDR3 is 14 residues. Germline CDR1 and CDR2: SGHRS and YFSETQ. Trimming removed 3 bases from V and 2 bases from J, with 9 bases in between. The CDR3 sequence: CASSSGGGNQPQHF. The CDR3 DNA follows: TGCGCCAGCAGCTCCGGGGGGGGCAATCAGCCCCAGCATTTT.

This clone appeared a single time. The V call is TRBV28, the J call TRBJ2-3, with 7 bases fitting TRBD1. After removal of 4 bases from V and 2 bases from J, the junction contained 21 bases not matched to a gene. Per the germline V gene, CDR1 is MDHEN and CDR2 is SYDVKM. The CDR3 runs to 20 residues. Here the CDR3 reads CASSSLFSLTGILYTDTQYF. In DNA, the CDR3 is TGTGCCAGCAGTTCTCTTTTCTCCTTGACAGGGATCCTTTACACAGATACGCAGTATTTT.

The gene calls are TRBV5-1 and TRBJ2-2; D is possibly TRBD2 (6 bases). CDR3 size: 17 residues. The germline CDR1 and CDR2 sequences are SGHRS and YFSETQ. The ends were cut back, 3 bases at V and 1 base at J, with 16 bases in the middle. CDR3 nucleotides: TGCGCCAGCAGCTCTCTTCCGGGACTCCAGAACACCGGGGAGCTGTTTTTT. Translated: CASSSLPGLQNTGELFF.

This clone was seen once. The genes are TRBV6-2 or TRBV6-3 and TRBJ1-1; D is perhaps TRBD1 (5 bases). Germline V lookup: CDR1 MNHEY, CDR2 SVGEGT. Trimming stripped 2 bases from V and 1 base from J, with 8 bases between. The CDR3 loop spans 14 amino acids. DNA for the CDR3: TGTGCCAGCAGTTACCCCCAGGGGAACACTGAAGCTTTCTTT. Its protein is CASSYPQGNTEAFF.

This clone was observed once. This chain links TRBV28 with TRBJ1-2; TRBD1 aligns across 7 bases. Trimming took 6 bases from V and 5 from J; bases not matched to a gene: 3. CDR3 length: 12 amino acids. The V gene's germline CDR1 is MDHEN and CDR2 SYDVKM. CDR3 sequence reads: CASSDRDYGYTF. CDR3 bases: TGTGCCAGCAGCGACAGGGATTATGGCTACACCTTC.

This chain connects TRBV19 to TRBJ1-1; the match to TRBD1 covers 11 bases. The CDR3 loop spans 17 amino acids. Germline trimming cut 5 bases from V and 5 bases from J; bases unmatched to any gene: 13. CDR1 is LNHDA, CDR2 SQIVND, per germline (reference sequence). CDR3 nucleotide sequence: TGTGCCAGTAGTCGACGGACAGGGGGCGCAAGAATTACTGAAGCTTTCTTT. Amino acids: CASSRRTGGARITEAFF. The full variable domain, with the rest looked up from reference TRBV19 and TRBJ1-1, is DGGITQSPKYLFRKEGQNVTLSCEQNLNHDAMYWYRQDPGQGLRLIYYSQIVNDFQKGDIAEGYSVSREKKESFPLTVTSAQKNPTAFYLCASSRRTGGARITEAFFGQGTRLTVV.

Note on this clone: Other DNA sequences in the sample encode the same CDR3. This sequence joins TRBV30 and TRBJ1-1, with TRBD1 identical over 10 bases. Germline CDR1 and CDR2: GTSNPN and SVGIG (reference sequence). The J segment lost 5 bases and the V segment lost 3 bases, leaving 3 bases of the junction unmatched. This CDR3 region has 13 residues. The CDR3: CAWSGQGGTEAFF. CDR3 nucleotide sequence: TGTGCCTGGAGCGGACAGGGGGGTACTGAAGCTTTCTTT.

This rearrangement joins TRBV5-1 to TRBJ2-3, with 10 bases aligning to TRBD1. This CDR3 contains 16 residues. Trimming cost V 4 bases and J 4 bases; bases outside gene matches: 9. CDR1 is SGHRS, CDR2 YFSETQ, per germline. The CDR3 region has the DNA TGCGCCAGCAGCAATGGACAGGGGGTCGGCGCAGATACGCAGTATTTT. Translated: CASSNGQGVGADTQYF.

The CDR3 region has the DNA TGTGCCACCAGCAGAGAACTAGCGGCCTCCTACAATGAGCAGTTCTTC. Translation: CATSRELAASYNEQFF. The J gene is TRBJ2-1, the V gene TRBV15, with 8 bases fitting TRBD2. J gave up 0 bases and V 0 bases, and 1 base lay outside the gene matches. Germline CDR1 and CDR2: LNHNV and YYDKDF (reference sequence). The CDR3 loop spans 16 amino acids.

The gene calls are TRBV6-5 and TRBJ1-3; D uncertain. CDR1 and CDR2 (germline): MNHEY, SVGAGI. This CDR3 contains 14 residues. The V end was cut by 5 bases, the J end by 0 bases, with 8 bases between. CDR3 sequence (DNA): TGTGCCAGCAGTCCGCGCCTCTCTGGAAACACCATATATTTT. Its translation: CASSPRLSGNTIYF.

The chain carries TRBV7-2 and TRBJ1-2; D may be TRBD1 (5 bases). Per the germline V gene, CDR1 is SGHTA and CDR2 is FQGNSA. This CDR3 has 14 residues. The ends were cut back, 5 bases at V and 6 bases at J, with 16 bases in the middle. The CDR3 sequence is CASSPFDQGHGYTF. Written as DNA, the CDR3 is TGTGCCAGCAGCCCGTTTGACCAGGGCCATGGCTACACCTTC.

The chain carries TRBV10-1 and TRBJ1-1, with unresolved D. Trimming took 2 bases from V and 5 from J, leaving 15 bases between them. CDR1 is WNHNN, CDR2 SYGVQD, per germline (reference sequence). The CDR3 has 15 residues. The CDR3 sequence: CASSEGDPSRTEAFF. The CDR3 nucleotides read TGCGCCAGCAGTGAGGGCGACCCCTCGCGGACTGAAGCTTTCTTT.

This clone was found a few times. The V call is TRBV6-6, the J call TRBJ2-2, with TRBD2 identical over 12 bases. With V trimmed by 5 bases and J by 0 bases, 10 bases remained unmatched. Germline CDR1 and CDR2: MNHNY and SVGAGI (reference sequence). The CDR3 runs to 19 residues. The CDR3 sequence: CASSLRTTSGGPNTGELFF. The CDR3 DNA sequence: TGTGCCAGCAGTCTCCGTACGACTAGCGGGGGCCCGAACACCGGGGAGCTGTTTTTT.

In this sample, this clone turned up once. The chain uses TRBV30 and TRBJ1-3; D is possibly TRBD1 (5 bases). The CDR3 runs 16 residues. Germline lookup yields CDR1 GTSNPN and CDR2 SVGIG (reference sequence). The V and J ends lost 4 bases and 2 bases respectively, with 18 bases between them. The CDR3 protein is CAWTLSGANPGNTIYF. DNA for the CDR3: TGTGCCTGGACCCTCAGTGGGGCCAACCCTGGAAACACCATATATTTT.

This chain joins TRBV7-3 and TRBJ2-2, with D possibly being TRBD2 (6 bases). This CDR3 is 13 amino acids long. The germline V gene encodes CDR1 SGHTA and CDR2 FQGTGA. The V and J ends lost 5 bases and 5 bases respectively, with 9 bases between them. CDR3 DNA sequence: TGTGCCAGCAGCCCAGCGGGTACCGGGGAGCTGTTTTTT. It is translated as CASSPAGTGELFF. The full variable domain, with the rest looked up from reference TRBV7-3 and TRBJ2-2, is GAGVSQTPSNKVTEKGKYVELRCDPISGHTALYWYRQSLGQGPEFLIYFQGTGAADDSGLPNDRFFAVRPEGSVSTLKIQRTERGDSAVYLCASSPAGTGELFFGEGSRLTVL.

The V call is TRBV4-3, the J call TRBJ1-2, with D hard to call. Germline CDR1 is LGHNA and CDR2 is YSLEER. This CDR3 has 14 amino acids. Trimming pared 0 bases from V and 5 bases from J, leaving 10 bases between. The CDR3 DNA sequence: TGCGCCAGCAGCCAAGATCTAGGAAGTTATGGCTACACCTTC. As protein: CASSQDLGSYGYTF.

Only one count was recorded for this clone. The CDR3 DNA reads TGTGCCAGCAGTCTACAGGGGATCACTGAAGCTTTCTTT. This encodes CASSLQGITEAFF. V gene TRBV2 combines with J gene TRBJ1-1; 7 nucleotides agree with TRBD1. Losses at the gene ends were 5 bases for V and 4 bases for J; bases not matched to a gene: 4. The germline V gene has CDR1 SNHLY and CDR2 FYNNEI. This CDR3 has 13 residues. Together with reference TRBV2 and TRBJ1-1, the CDR3 gives the full variable domain: EPEVTQTPSHQVTQMGQEVILRCVPISNHLYFYWYRQILGQKVEFLVSFYNNEISEKSEIFDDQFSVERPDGSNFTLKIRSTKLEDSAMYFCASSLQGITEAFFGQGTRLTVV.

In DNA form, the CDR3 reads TGTGCCAGCAGCGATCGTTCGACTAGCGGGGAGGGGGAGACCCAGTACTTC. Protein sequence: CASSDRSTSGEGETQYF. The chain combines TRBV9 with TRBJ2-5; 11 bases agree with TRBD2. The CDR3 is made up of 17 amino acids. V was clipped by 3 bases and J by 5 bases; unmatched bases: 12. The germline CDR1 and CDR2 sequences are SGDLS and YYNGEE.